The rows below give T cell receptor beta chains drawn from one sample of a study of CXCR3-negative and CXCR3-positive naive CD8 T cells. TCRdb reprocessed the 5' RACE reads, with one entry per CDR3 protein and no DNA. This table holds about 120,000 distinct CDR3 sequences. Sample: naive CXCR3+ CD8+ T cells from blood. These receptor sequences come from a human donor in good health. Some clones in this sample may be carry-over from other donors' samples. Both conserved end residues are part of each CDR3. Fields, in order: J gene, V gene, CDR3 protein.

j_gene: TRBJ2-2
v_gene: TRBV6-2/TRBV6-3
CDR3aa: CASSSSPYGNGELFF

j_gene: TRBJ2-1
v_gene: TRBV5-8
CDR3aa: CASSFGTSGGSEQFF

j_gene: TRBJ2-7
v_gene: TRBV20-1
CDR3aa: CSARVPYYEQYF

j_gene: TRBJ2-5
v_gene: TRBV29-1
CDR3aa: CSVEWTEETQYF

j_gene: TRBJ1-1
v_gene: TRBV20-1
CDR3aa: CSARIYRDIYMNTEAFF

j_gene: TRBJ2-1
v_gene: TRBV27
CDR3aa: CASSPALYNEQFF

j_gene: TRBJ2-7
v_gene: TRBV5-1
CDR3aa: CASSLADAFPSYEQYF

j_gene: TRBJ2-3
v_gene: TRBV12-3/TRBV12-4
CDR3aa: CASSPRRDRQFGDTQYF

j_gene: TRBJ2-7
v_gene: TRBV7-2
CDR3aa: CASSADPGQGPYEQYF

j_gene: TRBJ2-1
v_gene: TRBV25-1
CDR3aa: CASSETELAFEQFF

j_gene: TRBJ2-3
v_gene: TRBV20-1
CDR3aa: CSALRTDTQYF

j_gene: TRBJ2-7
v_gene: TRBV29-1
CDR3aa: CSVRGGSRPYEQYF

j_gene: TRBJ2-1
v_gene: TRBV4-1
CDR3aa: CASSQVIADEQFF

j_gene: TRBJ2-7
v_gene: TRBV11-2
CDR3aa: CASSLGAGGYEQYF

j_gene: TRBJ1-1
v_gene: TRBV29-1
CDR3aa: CSVGWSRVNTEAFF

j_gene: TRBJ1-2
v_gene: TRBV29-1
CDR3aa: CSVEDLRAGRAGYTF

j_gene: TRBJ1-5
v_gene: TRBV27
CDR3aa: CASGNTGGHQPQHF

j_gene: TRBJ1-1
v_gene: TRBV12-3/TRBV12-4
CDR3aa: CASTPLGREDTEAFF

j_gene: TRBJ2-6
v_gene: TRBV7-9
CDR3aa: CASSRTSGSHGANVLTF

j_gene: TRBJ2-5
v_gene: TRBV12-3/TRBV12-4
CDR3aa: CASSLWEQETQYF

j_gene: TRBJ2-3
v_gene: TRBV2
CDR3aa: CASRGSWGTDTQYF

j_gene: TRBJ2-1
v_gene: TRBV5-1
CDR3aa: CASSDTGSWGDEQFF